One sample yielded the 16 T cell receptor beta chains listed below, sequenced in a study of cytomegalovirus exposure and HLA in healthy donors. TCRdb keeps only in-frame clones here, not all; method: immunoSEQ multiplex PCR. The profile shows some 230,000 clones, around 90% of them singletons. Sequenced material: PBMCs. Receptors originate from a woman aged 18-35 years in good health and CMV-seronegative.

This clone appeared a few times. The genes are TRBV5-4 and TRBJ2-1; 14 bases line up with TRBD2. The J segment lost 4 bases and the V segment lost 4 bases, leaving 10 bases of the junction unmatched. This CDR3 has 18 residues. Germline CDR1 SGHNT, CDR2 YYREEE (reference sequence). CDR3 sequence reads: CASSRRGTSGSTYNEQFF. The CDR3 coding sequence is TGTGCCAGCAGCCGACGGGGGACTAGCGGGAGCACATACAATGAGCAGTTCTTC.

CDR3 amino acids: CATSSQQGGYYEQYF. Written as DNA, the CDR3 is TGTGCCACCAGCAGTCAACAGGGGGGTTACTACGAGCAGTACTTC. This chain connects TRBV15 to TRBJ2-7, with 8 nucleotides matching TRBD1. CDR3 length: 15 amino acids. Trimming took 3 bases from V and 3 from J; bases not matched to a gene: 7. Looked up from germline, CDR1 is LNHNV and CDR2 is YYDKDF (reference sequence).

The CDR3 DNA is TGTGCGACGGAACGGGCGGGACAGGGTTTGCATGAGCAGTTCTTC. It encodes CATERAGQGLHEQFF. The V and J genes are TRBV2 and TRBJ2-1; 9 nucleotides align to TRBD1. The CDR3 totals 15 residues. Germline CDR1 is SNHLY and CDR2 is FYNNEI.

This chain connects TRBV27 to TRBJ1-2; 8 positions agree with TRBD1. The CDR3 sequence is 14 residues long. In germline, CDR1 is MNHEY, CDR2 SMNVEV (reference sequence). V lost 4 bases, J lost 2 bases, and 3 bases stayed unmatched. CDR3 loop: CASSYRDRNYGYTF. CDR3 in DNA: TGTGCCAGCAGTTATCGGGACAGGAACTATGGCTACACCTTC.

This clone was picked up one time. This rearrangement joins TRBV5-1 to TRBJ2-5; weak D call: TRBD2 (5 bases). The CDR3 contains 14 residues. Germline V lookup: CDR1 SGHRS, CDR2 YFSETQ. V shed 1 base and J shed 1 base, with 8 bases lying between them. The CDR3 region is CASSLLATQETQYF. Here the CDR3 DNA reads TGCGCCAGCAGCTTGCTAGCAACCCAAGAGACCCAGTACTTC.

J is TRBJ1-6 and V is TRBV6-5; weak D call: TRBD1 (6 bases). The CDR3 contains 14 residues. Germline CDR1 MNHEY, CDR2 SVGAGI. The V and J ends lost 2 bases and 12 bases respectively, with 14 bases between them. CDR3 nucleotide sequence: TGTGCCAGCAGTTACGCAGGGGCGGGAGTACCCCTCCACTTT. Translating it yields CASSYAGAGVPLHF.

The chain recombines TRBV29-1 with TRBJ2-2; the D gene is possibly TRBD1 (5 bases). Germline V gene data show CDR1 as SQVTM and CDR2 as ANQGSEA. Trimming removed 0 bases from V and 4 bases from J, with 12 bases in between. The CDR3 runs to 15 residues. The CDR3 sequence: CSVEETAGITGELFF. CDR3 sequence (DNA): TGCAGCGTTGAAGAGACAGCCGGAATCACCGGGGAGCTGTTTTTT.

The gene calls are TRBV28 and TRBJ2-1; TRBD2 aligns across 8 bases. There are 15 residues in the CDR3. With 6 bases clipped from V and 4 bases from J, the junction kept 8 bases outside the gene matches. Per the germline V gene, CDR1 is MDHEN and CDR2 is SYDVKM. The CDR3 coding sequence is TGTGCCAGCAGCCGTAGCGGGGAGATTTACAATGAGCAGTTCTTC. It codes for CASSRSGEIYNEQFF.

The chain couples TRBV7-3 to TRBJ2-7; 9 bases align to TRBD1. This CDR3 contains 15 residues. The ends lost 5 bases at V and 6 bases at J; junction bases unmatched: 11. Germline CDR1 and CDR2: SGHTA and FQGTGA. The CDR3 DNA sequence: TGTGCCAGCAGCCCCACGGGACAGGGCTTCATCGAGCAGTACTTC. It translates to CASSPTGQGFIEQYF.

This clone was seen once. The chain combines TRBV28 with TRBJ1-1, with 7 nucleotides matching TRBD1. The CDR3 covers 15 residues. Germline lookup yields CDR1 MDHEN and CDR2 SYDVKM. V dropped 6 bases and J dropped 2; count of bases not matched to a gene: 9. This CDR3 is CASRARTGINTEAFF. Here the CDR3 DNA reads TGTGCCAGCAGAGCCCGGACAGGAATTAACACTGAAGCTTTCTTT.

This chain connects TRBV28 to TRBJ1-4; TRBD1 agrees at 7 bases. Germline loops: CDR1 MDHEN, CDR2 SYDVKM. The CDR3 has 16 amino acids. V shed 6 bases, J shed 2 bases, and the junction held 9 bases outside the gene matches. The CDR3 region has the DNA TGTGCCAGCAGATTGACAGGGCGGGTTACTAATGAAAAACTGTTTTTT. It specifies CASRLTGRVTNEKLFF.

The chain links TRBV4-2 to TRBJ2-3; D perhaps matches TRBD1 (6 bases). This CDR3 spans 16 amino acids. Germline values: CDR1 LGHNA, CDR2 YNFKEQ. V lost 0 bases to trimming and J lost 8 bases, with 18 bases between them. The CDR3 region is CASSQEQGHGEITQYF. The CDR3 DNA sequence: TGTGCCAGCAGCCAAGAACAGGGCCACGGCGAAATTACGCAGTATTTT.

The chain uses TRBV29-1 and TRBJ1-1; no definite D call. Germline loops: CDR1 SQVTM, CDR2 ANQGSEA. The CDR3 is 14 residues long. Trimming took off 6 bases at V and 2 bases at J, with 16 bases between the two ends. The CDR3 DNA is TGCAGCGTCAACCGCTACCTGTCCAACACTGAAGCTTTCTTT. Translation: CSVNRYLSNTEAFF.

The chain has TRBV13 and TRBJ2-2; the match to TRBD1 covers 9 bases. The CDR3 runs to 15 residues. V lost 0 bases and J lost 7; bases outside the gene matches: 3. Germline CDR1 and CDR2: PRHDT and FYEKMQ (reference sequence). Here the CDR3 reads CASSLGQGAGGELFF. The DNA of the CDR3 is TGTGCCAGCAGCTTAGGACAGGGGGCTGGCGGGGAGCTGTTTTTT.

The gene calls are TRBV4-2 and TRBJ1-1; D perhaps matches TRBD1 (6 bases). This CDR3 region has 16 residues. V was shortened by 3 bases and J by 4 bases, with 18 bases between the two germline ends. Looked up from germline, CDR1 is LGHNA and CDR2 is YNFKEQ. As DNA, the CDR3 is TGTGCCAGCAGCCAGGCATGGGCCGGGGGGCCCACTGAAGCTTTCTTT. It is translated as CASSQAWAGGPTEAFF.

This clone was found once. CDR3 DNA: TGTGCCAGCTCGCCAGGGACAGGGGGCTTCACTGAAGCTTTCTTT. This translates into CASSPGTGGFTEAFF. The rearrangement uses TRBV18 and TRBJ1-1; 12 positions agree with TRBD1. The CDR3 sequence is 15 residues long. V shed 6 bases, J shed 4 bases, and the junction held 6 bases outside the gene matches. Germline-derived CDR1 and CDR2 are KGHSH and LQKENI.